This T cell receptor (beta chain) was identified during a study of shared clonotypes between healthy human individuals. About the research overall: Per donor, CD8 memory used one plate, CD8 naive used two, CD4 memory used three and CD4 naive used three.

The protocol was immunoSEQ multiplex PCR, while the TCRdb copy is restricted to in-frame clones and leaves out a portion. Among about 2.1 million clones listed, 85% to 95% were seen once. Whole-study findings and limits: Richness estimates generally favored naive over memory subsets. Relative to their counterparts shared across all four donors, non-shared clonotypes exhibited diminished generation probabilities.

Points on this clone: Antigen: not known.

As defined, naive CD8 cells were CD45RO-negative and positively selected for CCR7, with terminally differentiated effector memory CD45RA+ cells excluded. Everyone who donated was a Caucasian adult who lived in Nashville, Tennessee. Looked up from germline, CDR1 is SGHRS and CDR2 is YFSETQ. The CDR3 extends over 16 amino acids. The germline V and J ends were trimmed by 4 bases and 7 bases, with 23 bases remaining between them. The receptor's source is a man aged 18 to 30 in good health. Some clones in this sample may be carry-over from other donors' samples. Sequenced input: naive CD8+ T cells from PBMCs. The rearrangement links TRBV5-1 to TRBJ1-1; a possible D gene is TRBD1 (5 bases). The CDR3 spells CASSPGPPESLNEAFF. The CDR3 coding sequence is TGCGCCAGCAGCCCGGGACCTCCCGAGAGTCTGAATGAAGCTTTCTTT.